The rows below give T cell receptor beta chains drawn from one sample of a study of blood T cell repertoires in COVID-19. Sequencing used immunoSEQ multiplex PCR; TCRdb keeps in-frame clones, though not all of them. The table records around 76,000 clones, about 89% of them present only once. Sequenced: peripheral blood. These receptor sequences come from a man between 60 and 70 years old with acute or convalescent COVID-19. CDR3s include the opening cysteine and the closing phenylalanine or tryptophan. A D gene is named only where the DNA matches it firmly. Not every row has a clone size; where given, it reads once, few, many or a size class.

d_call | clone_size | j_call | v_call | cdr3_aa | cdr3_nt
TRBD2 | - | TRBJ2-5 | TRBV29-1 | CSVRTSGSETQYF | TGCAGCGTCAGGACTAGCGGGAGTGAGACCCAGTACTTC
- | - | TRBJ2-7 | TRBV6-5 | CANRTGVFHEQYF | TGTGCCAACCGAACGGGGGTTTTCCACGAGCAGTACTTC
TRBD1 | - | TRBJ1-5 | TRBV7-9 | CASSMAGQFNQPQHF | TGTGCCAGCAGCATGGCGGGACAGTTTAATCAGCCCCAGCATTTT
- | - | TRBJ2-1 | TRBV11-3 | CASSRGLPSYNEQFF | TGTGCCAGCAGCCGTGGACTGCCCTCCTACAATGAGCAGTTCTTC
- | - | TRBJ2-5 | TRBV2 | CASSPDTAPGTQYF | TGTGCCAGCAGTCCGGACACGGCACCAGGGACCCAGTACTTC
TRBD2 | - | TRBJ2-3 | TRBV7-6 | CASSRTSAEGDTQYF | TGTGCCAGCAGCAGGACTAGCGCCGAGGGAGATACGCAGTATTTT
- | - | TRBJ2-1 | TRBV14 | CASSPLDSYNEQFF | TGTGCCAGCAGCCCCTTGGACAGCTACAATGAGCAGTTCTTC
- | - | TRBJ1-1 | TRBV30 | CAWQMPGSNTEAFF | TGTGCCTGGCAAATGCCAGGGTCTAACACTGAAGCTTTCTTT
- | - | TRBJ2-5 | TRBV25-1 | CASSDPGRTYQETQYF | TGTGCCAGCAGTGACCCGGGAAGAACGTACCAAGAGACCCAGTACTTC
- | once | TRBJ2-5 | TRBV30 | CAWSIGETVQETQYF | TGTGCCTGGAGTATTGGAGAGACTGTGCAAGAGACCCAGTACTTC
- | - | TRBJ1-5 | TRBV27 | CASSWGGNQPQHF | TGTGCCAGCAGTTGGGGGGGCAATCAGCCCCAGCATTTT
TRBD2 | - | TRBJ2-5 | TRBV11-3 | CASSARLASGQETQYF | TGTGCCAGCAGCGCCAGACTAGCGTCGGGACAAGAGACCCAGTACTTC
- | - | TRBJ1-3 | TRBV25-1 | CASSIGAQGSGNTIYF | TGTGCCAGCAGTATCGGCGCGCAGGGCTCTGGAAACACCATATATTTT
TRBD2 | - | TRBJ2-7 | TRBV10-3 | CAISAAGGSYEQYF | TGTGCCATCAGTGCGGCGGGAGGGTCCTACGAGCAGTACTTC
TRBD2 | - | TRBJ2-5 | TRBV6-2/TRBV6-3 | CASTPGTSGSRQETQYF | TGTGCCAGCACCCCCGGGACTAGCGGGAGTAGACAAGAGACCCAGTACTTC
- | - | TRBJ2-1 | TRBV5-4 | CASSPGTGRATEQFF | TGTGCCAGCAGCCCCGGTACGGGCAGGGCGACTGAGCAGTTCTTC
TRBD1 | few | TRBJ1-4 | TRBV27 | CASRLRQGATNEKLFF | TGTGCCAGCAGGCTCAGACAGGGGGCAACTAATGAAAAACTGTTTTTT
- | - | TRBJ1-1 | TRBV6-6 | CATRAAPNTEAFF | TGTGCCACGAGGGCAGCTCCGAACACTGAAGCTTTCTTT
- | - | TRBJ2-3 | TRBV27 | CASSFRQGRDTQYF | TGTGCCAGCAGTTTTAGGCAGGGCCGGGATACGCAGTATTTT
- | - | TRBJ2-2 | TRBV2 | CASSPGFNTGELFF | TGTGCCAGCTCGCCGGGATTTAACACCGGGGAGCTGTTTTTT
- | - | TRBJ2-3 | TRBV7-2 | CASSFQAGTTDTQYF | TGTGCCAGCAGCTTTCAGGCGGGGACCACAGATACGCAGTATTTT
TRBD2 | - | TRBJ2-3 | TRBV6-1 | CASSGGLAGGSADTQYF | TGTGCCAGCAGTGGGGGACTAGCGGGGGGCAGTGCAGATACGCAGTATTTT
- | - | TRBJ1-5 | TRBV15 | CATSRGRDSRLRDQPQHF | TGTGCCACCAGCAGAGGTCGGGACTCCAGGTTGAGGGATCAGCCCCAGCATTTT
TRBD2 | - | TRBJ2-7 | TRBV7-6 | CASSLISPGLEPEQYF | TGTGCCAGCAGCTTAATCTCACCGGGACTAGAGCCCGAGCAGTACTTC
- | - | TRBJ1-2 | TRBV6-5 | CASSFSDRNYGYTF | TGTGCCAGCAGTTTCAGCGACAGAAACTATGGCTACACCTTC
- | - | TRBJ2-5 | TRBV21-1 | CARGVDRTQETQYF | TGTGCCAGAGGTGTGGACAGAACTCAAGAGACCCAGTACTTC
- | - | TRBJ2-7 | TRBV6-6 | CASSYEYVGEQYF | TGTGCCAGCAGTTATGAGTACGTCGGCGAGCAGTACTTC
TRBD1 | - | TRBJ1-6 | TRBV7-9 | CASSLGGQGDSPLHF | TGTGCCAGCAGCTTAGGGGGACAGGGTGACTCACCCCTCCACTTT
TRBD1 | few | TRBJ2-7 | TRBV5-1 | CASSSGGTGAYEQYF | TGCGCCAGCAGCTCCGGCGGGACAGGGGCGTACGAGCAGTACTTC
TRBD2 | - | TRBJ2-1 | TRBV30 | CAWIVGGGALSNEQFF | TGTGCCTGGATAGTGGGCGGGGGGGCCTTGTCCAATGAGCAGTTCTTC
- | - | TRBJ2-7 | TRBV7-2 | CASSFEGLYEQYF | TGTGCCAGCAGCTTTGAGGGCCTCTACGAGCAGTACTTC
- | - | TRBJ2-3 | TRBV5-4 | CASSKQGRNTDTQYF | TGTGCCAGCAGCAAACAGGGAAGAAACACAGATACGCAGTATTTT
- | - | TRBJ1-6 | TRBV5-1 | CASSANPPGVLGGENSPLHF | TGCGCCAGCAGCGCGAACCCACCAGGGGTTCTAGGGGGGGAGAATTCACCCCTCCACTTT
TRBD2 | - | TRBJ2-1 | TRBV10-3 | CAIGTSGVDEQFF | TGTGCCATCGGGACTAGCGGGGTCGATGAGCAGTTCTTC
- | - | TRBJ1-1 | TRBV5-1 | CASSLQVMNTEAFF | TGCGCCAGCAGCTTACAGGTTATGAACACTGAAGCTTTCTTT
- | - | TRBJ2-7 | TRBV19 | CASSMGSGEGYEQYF | TGTGCCAGTAGTATGGGGTCAGGGGAGGGCTACGAGCAGTACTTC
- | - | TRBJ2-1 | TRBV10-2 | CASRLGANEQFF | TGCGCCAGCAGGTTAGGGGCAAATGAGCAGTTCTTC
- | - | TRBJ1-3 | TRBV25-1 | CASIGGGSGNTIYF | TGTGCCAGCATCGGAGGAGGGTCTGGAAACACCATATATTTT
- | - | TRBJ1-5 | TRBV12-5 | CASGSEPNQPQHF | TGTGCTAGTGGCAGCGAACCTAATCAGCCCCAGCATTTT
TRBD1 | - | TRBJ1-5 | TRBV4-1 | CTSSQDGQGAASQPQHF | TGCACCAGCAGCCAAGACGGACAGGGGGCCGCCAGTCAGCCCCAGCATTTT
- | once | TRBJ1-2 | TRBV5-4 | CASSFRLRGRRGYTF | TGTGCCAGCAGCTTCCGCCTGCGGGGACGGCGCGGCTACACCTTC
- | - | TRBJ2-2 | TRBV24-1 | CATSDWPNTGELFF | TGTGCCACCAGTGATTGGCCAAACACCGGGGAGCTGTTTTTT
- | - | TRBJ2-1 | TRBV6-6 | CASSYSLKTSYNEQFF | TGTGCCAGCAGTTACTCCCTTAAAACGAGTTACAATGAGCAGTTCTTC
TRBD2 | - | TRBJ2-5 | TRBV6-5 | CASSYSRGGTETQYF | TGTGCCAGCAGTTACTCGAGGGGAGGGACCGAGACCCAGTACTTC
TRBD1 | - | TRBJ1-6 | TRBV11-3 | CASRAGGDGSPLHF | TGTGCCAGCAGGGCAGGGGGTGACGGTTCACCCCTCCACTTT
- | - | TRBJ2-3 | TRBV29-1 | CSAETVTDTQYF | TGCAGCGCTGAGACAGTTACAGATACGCAGTATTTT
TRBD2 | - | TRBJ2-1 | TRBV19 | CASSGLAGAQGEQFF | TGTGCCAGTTCGGGACTAGCGGGAGCTCAGGGTGAGCAGTTCTTC
TRBD1 | - | TRBJ2-7 | TRBV19 | CARPPGQGIYEQYF | TGTGCCAGACCACCGGGACAGGGGATATACGAGCAGTACTTC
- | once | TRBJ2-6 | TRBV2 | CATNTAGGANVLTF | TGTGCCACTAACACTGCGGGGGGGGCCAACGTCCTGACTTTC
- | - | TRBJ1-5 | TRBV6-4 | CASSASGSNQPQHF | TGTGCCAGCAGTGCCTCTGGCAGCAATCAGCCCCAGCATTTT
TRBD2 | - | TRBJ2-7 | TRBV19 | CASSTLAGGMNEQYF | TGTGCCAGTAGTACCCTAGCGGGGGGGATGAACGAGCAGTACTTC
TRBD1 | - | TRBJ1-5 | TRBV6-5 | CASRTGGFNQPQHF | TGTGCCAGCAGAACAGGGGGGTTCAATCAGCCCCAGCATTTT
- | once | TRBJ1-2 | TRBV9 | CASSVEVRGGYTF | TGTGCCAGCAGCGTAGAAGTCCGGGGGGGCTACACCTTC
TRBD1 | - | TRBJ2-5 | TRBV5-1 | CASSFPTGSQETQYF | TGCGCCAGCAGCTTCCCGACAGGGAGCCAAGAGACCCAGTACTTC
TRBD1 | - | TRBJ1-2 | TRBV5-5 | CASSWGQNNYGYTF | TGTGCCAGCAGCTGGGGACAGAACAACTATGGCTACACCTTC
- | - | TRBJ2-2 | TRBV7-3 | CASSGAPTGELFF | TGTGCCAGCAGTGGGGCCCCCACCGGGGAGCTGTTTTTT
- | - | TRBJ2-2 | TRBV11-2 | CASQRQSPNTGELFF | TGTGCCAGCCAACGACAGTCTCCTAACACCGGGGAGCTGTTTTTT
- | - | TRBJ1-4 | TRBV5-1 | CASRRGRIATNEKLFF | TGCGCCAGCCGGCGGGGCCGAATTGCAACTAATGAAAAACTGTTTTTT
- | - | TRBJ2-5 | TRBV9 | CASSVGQQETQYF | TGTGCCAGCAGCGTAGGGCAGCAAGAGACCCAGTACTTC